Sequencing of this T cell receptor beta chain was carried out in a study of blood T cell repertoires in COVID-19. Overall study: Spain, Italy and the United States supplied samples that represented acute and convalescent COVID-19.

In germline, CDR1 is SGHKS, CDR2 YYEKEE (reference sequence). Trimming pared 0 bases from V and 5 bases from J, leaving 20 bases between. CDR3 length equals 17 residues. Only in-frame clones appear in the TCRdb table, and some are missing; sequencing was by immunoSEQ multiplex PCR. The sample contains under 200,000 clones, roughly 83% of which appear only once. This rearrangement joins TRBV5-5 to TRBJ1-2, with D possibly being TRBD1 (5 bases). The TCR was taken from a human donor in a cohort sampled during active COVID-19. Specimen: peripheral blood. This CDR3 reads CASSLGGLVTAPYGYTF. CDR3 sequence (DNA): TGTGCCAGCAGCTTGGGGGGACTAGTGACGGCGCCATATGGCTACACCTTC. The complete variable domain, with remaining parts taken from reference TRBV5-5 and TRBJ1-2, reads DAGVTQSPTHLIKTRGQQVTLRCSPISGHKSVSWYQQVLGQGPQFIFQYYEKEERGRGNFPDRFSARQFPNYSSELNVNALLLGDSALYLCASSLGGLVTAPYGYTFGSGTRLTVV.